A selection of T cell receptor beta chains follows, all from one sample in a study of T cells in localized non-small cell lung cancer. Only in-frame clones appear in the TCRdb table, and some are missing; sequencing was by immunoSEQ multiplex PCR. The table shows fewer than 12,000 clones, with 48% occurring only once. The sequencing here drew on lymph node tissue, taken before any cancer treatment. The origin of the receptors is a woman aged 35 to 75 with stage II squamous cell lung carcinoma. Both conserved end residues are part of each CDR3. A D gene is named only where the DNA matches it firmly. Expanded clones are given a class, and other clones once, few, many or no size at all.

TRBJ1-5 NA TRBV10-3 NA TGTGCCATCAGTCGCGGCACCAATCAGCCCCAGCATTTT CAISRGTNQPQHF
TRBJ1-2 few TRBV4-1 NA TGCGCCAGCAGCCAAGATCTGTTTGGGGTCCACGGCTACACCTTC CASSQDLFGVHGYTF
TRBJ1-5 NA TRBV10-3 NA TGTGCCAGCAGTGAGGTCGGGGCCAGGCAGCCCCAGCATTTT CASSEVGARQPQHF
TRBJ1-5 few TRBV9 TRBD1 TGTGCCAGCAGTGCCCCAGGGGGCCCCAATCAGCCCCAGCATTTT CASSAPGGPNQPQHF
TRBJ2-1 NA TRBV5-1 TRBD1 TGCGCCAGCAGCCAACCCCGACAGGGGAGAGGTGAGCAGTTCTTC CASSQPRQGRGEQFF
TRBJ2-1 few TRBV11-3 TRBD2 TGTGCCAGCAGCTTAGATCGGGCTAGCGGGAACAATGAGCAGTTCTTC CASSLDRASGNNEQFF
TRBJ1-1 NA TRBV4-1 NA TGCGCCAGCAGCCAAGGCCAGGGAGCCAATGAAGCTTTCTTT CASSQGQGANEAFF
TRBJ1-1 few TRBV11-3 NA TGTGCCAGCAGCTGGGGTGTAGGTTTTAACACTGAAGCTTTCTTT CASSWGVGFNTEAFF
TRBJ1-2 NA TRBV28 NA TGTGCCAGCAGTTTCCCACCCATCTATGGCTACACCTTC CASSFPPIYGYTF
TRBJ2-1 NA TRBV15 TRBD1 TGTGCCACCAGGGTTGAAAGAACAGGGGGCTTCAATGAGCAGTTCTTC CATRVERTGGFNEQFF
TRBJ1-1 few TRBV10-3 TRBD1 TGTGCCATCAGTGAGCCAGACAGGGCAGGACTGAACACTGAAACTTTCTTT CAISEPDRAGLNTETFF
TRBJ2-1 few TRBV6-1 NA TGTGCCAGCAGTGAAGTCGCCGGGGGAGCGTACAATGAGCAGTTCTTC CASSEVAGGAYNEQFF
TRBJ1-5 NA TRBV6-7 TRBD1 TGTGCCAGCAGCCTCCAGGGGGGACGGCCCCAGCATTTT CASSLQGGRPQHF
TRBJ1-2 medium-sized TRBV6-8 NA TGTGCCAGCAGTGCGACAGGATCGGATGTCTATGGCTACACCTTC CASSATGSDVYGYTF
TRBJ1-5 NA TRBV2 NA TGTGCCAGCAGATGGAGGGACTCCGGGCAGCCCCAGCATTTT CASRWRDSGQPQHF
TRBJ2-7 NA TRBV30 TRBD1 TGTGCCTGGAGTGTAGGGGGCCCATACGAGCAGTACTTC CAWSVGGPYEQYF
TRBJ2-5 few TRBV7-6 NA TGTGCCAGCAGTTTCCCTAGGGGGGAGGTAGAGACCCAGTACTTC CASSFPRGEVETQYF
TRBJ2-7 NA TRBV18 NA TGTGCCAGCTCCCCTTTACCTTCTGGGAGCTCCTACGAGCAGTACTTC CASSPLPSGSSYEQYF
TRBJ2-2 few TRBV27 TRBD2 TGTGCCAGCAGTCTCCGGACTAGCGGGGCCGGGGAGCTGTTTTTT CASSLRTSGAGELFF
TRBJ1-1 NA TRBV6-7 NA TGTGCCAGCAGAGGGGTCACTGAAGCTTTCTTT CASRGVTEAFF
TRBJ1-1 few TRBV11-3 NA TGTGCCAGCAGCTTTATAGAAGGAGTCGCTGAAGCTTTCTTT CASSFIEGVAEAFF
TRBJ2-5 NA TRBV18 NA TGTGCCAGCTCGGGTCAAGGAGAGACCCAGTACTTC CASSGQGETQYF
TRBJ2-5 NA TRBV19 NA TGTGCCAGTAGTATAGGCGGCAACCAAGAGACCCAGTACTTC CASSIGGNQETQYF
TRBJ2-1 NA TRBV29-1 NA TGCAGCGTTTCCGTCGTGAACAATGAGCAGTTCTTC CSVSVVNNEQFF
TRBJ2-7 NA TRBV6-8 TRBD2 TGTGCCAGCATCCTGAAGCCGACTAGCGAGATTGCCTACGAGCAGTACTTC CASILKPTSEIAYEQYF
TRBJ1-2 many TRBV11-3 TRBD1 TGTGCCAGCAGCCACCGGGACAGATCTAACTATGGCTACACCTTC CASSHRDRSNYGYTF
TRBJ2-7 medium-sized TRBV6-8 NA TGTGCCAGCAGTTACTCGACAGGTCCCTACGAGCAGTACTTC CASSYSTGPYEQYF
TRBJ1-1 NA TRBV28 TRBD1 TGTGCCAGCAGTCCCCAGGGGGCAAACACTGAAGCTTTCTTT CASSPQGANTEAFF
TRBJ1-3 few TRBV11-3 TRBD1 TGTGCCAGCAGCAAAGGGACAGGGGGTTCGCCGGGAAACACCATATATTTT CASSKGTGGSPGNTIYF
TRBJ2-1 NA TRBV15 TRBD2 TGTGCCACCAGCAGGGACCGACCCGGGACTAACAATGAGCAGTTCTTC CATSRDRPGTNNEQFF
TRBJ2-1 NA TRBV18 TRBD2 TGTGCCAGCTCACCACCGCAGGCTAGCGGGGGCGATGAGCAGTTCTTC CASSPPQASGGDEQFF
TRBJ2-3 NA TRBV30 TRBD2 TGTGCCTGGGGAAGCGGGAGTAGCACAGATACGCAGTATTTT CAWGSGSSTDTQYF
TRBJ2-1 NA TRBV28 NA TGTGCCAGCAGTTTCCAGGGTTTCGGCTACAATGAGCAGTTCTTC CASSFQGFGYNEQFF
TRBJ2-5 NA TRBV6-8 TRBD2 TGTGCCAGCAGTGAGGGAGGCCTCGTGGGGGGGGAGACCCAGTACTTC CASSEGGLVGGETQYF
TRBJ2-1 NA TRBV15 TRBD2 TGTGCCACCAGCAGAGATGAGGCTAGCGGGCCTTACAATGAGCAGTTCTTC CATSRDEASGPYNEQFF
TRBJ2-7 NA TRBV6-8 TRBD2 TGTGCCAGCAGTCCCCGTAGAGCGGGGGGCGCTAGGAGCTCCTACGAGCAGTACTTC CASSPRRAGGARSSYEQYF
TRBJ1-5 few TRBV18 NA TGTGCCAGCTCCCAGGGGTGGGACCCCAATCAGCCCCAGCATTTT CASSQGWDPNQPQHF
TRBJ2-2 few TRBV6-8 TRBD1 TGTGCCAGCAGCCCATCGACAGGGTCAACCGGGGAGCTGTTTTTT CASSPSTGSTGELFF
TRBJ1-1 NA TRBV19 NA TGTGCCAGTAGTATAGAGGGAGGTACTGAAGCTTTCTTT CASSIEGGTEAFF
TRBJ1-4 few TRBV28 NA TGTGCCAGCAGCGGGCCCTTGGGTAATGAAAAACTGTTTTTT CASSGPLGNEKLFF
TRBJ2-3 NA TRBV5-1 TRBD2 TGCACCAGCAGCAGCCTAACTAGCGGGGGCACAGATACGCAGTATTTT CTSSSLTSGGTDTQYF
TRBJ2-6 few TRBV11-3 NA TGTGCCAGCAGCCTGGACGGCTCTGGGGTCAACGTCCTGACTTTC CASSLDGSGVNVLTF
TRBJ2-3 few TRBV9 TRBD2 TGTGCCAGCAGTCCTGGACTAGCCGCGCAGTATTTT CASSPGLAAQYF
TRBJ2-6 few TRBV11-3 NA TGTGCCAGCAGCTTAGGGACCTTAATAGCTGGGGCCAACGTCCTGACTTTC CASSLGTLIAGANVLTF
TRBJ1-2 NA TRBV28 NA TGTGCCAGCTCCATAGGGTGGGGTGGCTACACCTTC CASSIGWGGYTF
TRBJ1-2 once TRBV18 NA TGTGCCAGCTCAGCGAACCGGTTCAGAATTTCTAACTATGGCTACACCTTC CASSANRFRISNYGYTF
TRBJ2-1 NA TRBV11-3 NA TGTGCCAGCAGCTCGTCGGGGGTTTCCTACAATGAGCAGTTCTTC CASSSSGVSYNEQFF
TRBJ1-2 NA TRBV29-1 NA TGCAGCGTTGAAGATGGGCAGGGAACGAATGGCTACACCTTC CSVEDGQGTNGYTF
TRBJ2-2 few TRBV6-8 TRBD1 TGTGCCAGCAGTTACTCGAGGGGACAGGGCACCGGGGAGCTGTTTTTT CASSYSRGQGTGELFF
TRBJ1-3 once TRBV18 NA TGTGCCAGCTCACCAGTGGGGGACTCTGGAAACACCATATATTTT CASSPVGDSGNTIYF
TRBJ1-2 few TRBV6-8 TRBD1 TGTGCCAGCAGTGAGAGGGAGGGCAGGGGGTTATATGGCTACACCTTC CASSEREGRGLYGYTF
TRBJ2-1 few TRBV18 NA TGTGCCAGCTCACCCCCTTCCTACAATGAGCAGTTCTTC CASSPPSYNEQFF
TRBJ2-1 few TRBV6-8 TRBD1 TGTGCCAGCAGTCCCGGGACAGGGGCCGCCTCCTACAATGAGCAGTTCTTC CASSPGTGAASYNEQFF
TRBJ1-2 NA TRBV18 NA TGTGCCAGCTCACCAAGTACAGGGAACTATGGCTACACCTTC CASSPSTGNYGYTF
TRBJ1-2 NA TRBV19 TRBD1 TGTGCCAGTAGGCCCGTGGACAGGTCCTACTATGGCTACACCTTC CASRPVDRSYYGYTF
TRBJ1-2 once TRBV19 NA TGTGCCAGTAGTATGTTCCGGGCTTCCAATTACTATGGCTACACCTTC CASSMFRASNYYGYTF
TRBJ2-1 few TRBV9 NA TGTGCCAGCAGGGGTCTATACAATGAGCAGTTCTTC CASRGLYNEQFF
TRBJ2-3 few TRBV11-3 NA TGTGCTAGCAGCTTAAGGGCCCCCATGGGTCGGGAAGATACGCAGTATTTT CASSLRAPMGREDTQYF